A selection of T cell receptor beta chains follows, all from one sample in a study of T cell clones after liver transplantation. TCRdb's copy holds only in-frame clones and misses some; the assay was immunoSEQ multiplex PCR. The sample records around 120,000 clones, approximately 90% being singletons. The sequences come from CD4+ T cells from blood, collected 12 months after liver transplant. The receptors here all came from a human patient who received a liver transplant. Some T cells may be transferred from the graft donor. CDR3s leave out the opening cysteine and the closing phenylalanine or tryptophan. Size is stated for part of the rows, as once, few or many counts, or as a class when the clone is expanded.

v_gene: TRBV7-6
abundance: .
CDR3aa: ASTRSRGGKGTEAF

v_gene: TRBV7-8
abundance: .
CDR3aa: ASSLGSYNEQF

v_gene: TRBV28
abundance: .
CDR3aa: ASSSPGLGVETQY

v_gene: TRBV5-6
abundance: few
CDR3aa: ASSLVVWGQGAGRNEQF

v_gene: TRBV28
abundance: .
CDR3aa: ASSFAQSPY

v_gene: TRBV19
abundance: .
CDR3aa: ASSIDGSGHEETQY

v_gene: TRBV5-1
abundance: .
CDR3aa: ASSPGTVSYEQY

v_gene: TRBV2
abundance: few
CDR3aa: ASSGTSGSRY

v_gene: TRBV7-2
abundance: .
CDR3aa: ASRPSAPSGKLF

v_gene: TRBV28
abundance: few
CDR3aa: ASIDRQEAF

v_gene: TRBV5-1
abundance: .
CDR3aa: ASSRIAGGYSEQY

v_gene: TRBV12-5
abundance: .
CDR3aa: ASGLPRGSEQF

v_gene: TRBV5-5
abundance: .
CDR3aa: ASSLRQTLYEQY

v_gene: TRBV11-2
abundance: few
CDR3aa: ASSFVGGNTIY

v_gene: TRBV18
abundance: .
CDR3aa: ASSPGVRTYEQY

v_gene: TRBV21-1
abundance: .
CDR3aa: ASSPIEAEETQY

v_gene: TRBV15
abundance: .
CDR3aa: ATSRDPGTDTQY

v_gene: TRBV11-2
abundance: .
CDR3aa: ASSLGRHQGGSYEQY

v_gene: TRBV7-9
abundance: .
CDR3aa: ASSLFLRIQETQY

v_gene: TRBV11-2
abundance: .
CDR3aa: ASSLDRWAGRKY

v_gene: TRBV5-1
abundance: .
CDR3aa: ASSSRTRDTDTQY

v_gene: TRBV30
abundance: .
CDR3aa: AWTLPQGDIQY

v_gene: TRBV6-5
abundance: .
CDR3aa: ASSQPGQGSDTQY

v_gene: TRBV27
abundance: .
CDR3aa: ASSLNSGRTSYEQY

v_gene: TRBV18
abundance: .
CDR3aa: ASSRSGLETQY

v_gene: TRBV6-5
abundance: once
CDR3aa: ASSSGRSSYNEQF

v_gene: TRBV12-5
abundance: .
CDR3aa: ASGRGEAYEQY

v_gene: TRBV6-1
abundance: .
CDR3aa: ASSEGGASTEAF

v_gene: TRBV15
abundance: .
CDR3aa: ATSRDLMNTEAF

v_gene: TRBV9
abundance: once
CDR3aa: ASSVEPGKTGNTIY

v_gene: TRBV4-2
abundance: few
CDR3aa: ASSQDLAGGLRAKNIQY

v_gene: TRBV10-1
abundance: .
CDR3aa: ASSEGLGDEQF

v_gene: TRBV18
abundance: .
CDR3aa: ASSPRRERELSGANVLT

v_gene: TRBV7-9
abundance: .
CDR3aa: ASSLREGTGGYGYT

v_gene: TRBV5-1
abundance: once
CDR3aa: ASASGTAMSSYEQY